The subject of this entry is one T cell receptor (beta chain). Its antigen is not identified. The CDR3 is made up of 15 amino acids. V dropped 1 base and J dropped 5 bases, with 15 bases sitting between them. Germline V gives CDR1 SGHTA, CDR2 FQGNSA. These data are taken from a study of CD8 T cells in ankylosing spondylitis. Overall study results and limits: One TCR beta motif, made up of roughly eight highly homologous variants, appeared characteristic of ankylosing spondylitis blood.

In making TCR beta libraries, quantitative 5'-RACE with molecular barcodes was used. Each CDR3 protein is one row after TCRdb ran MiXCR on the 5' RACE reads. The sample lists fewer than 400,000 distinct CDR3 sequences, 20% to 25% occurring once. The sample was blood, either unsorted or a sorted T cell fraction (not recorded which). The V call is TRBV7-2, the J call TRBJ2-7; D possibly uses TRBD1 or TRBD2 (5 bases each). The TCR originated in a male donor with ankylosing spondylitis. In DNA, the CDR3 is TGTGCCAGCAGCTTAGTTTTGGGGGAGTCGAACGAGCAGTACTTC. This sequence encodes CASSLVLGESNEQYF.